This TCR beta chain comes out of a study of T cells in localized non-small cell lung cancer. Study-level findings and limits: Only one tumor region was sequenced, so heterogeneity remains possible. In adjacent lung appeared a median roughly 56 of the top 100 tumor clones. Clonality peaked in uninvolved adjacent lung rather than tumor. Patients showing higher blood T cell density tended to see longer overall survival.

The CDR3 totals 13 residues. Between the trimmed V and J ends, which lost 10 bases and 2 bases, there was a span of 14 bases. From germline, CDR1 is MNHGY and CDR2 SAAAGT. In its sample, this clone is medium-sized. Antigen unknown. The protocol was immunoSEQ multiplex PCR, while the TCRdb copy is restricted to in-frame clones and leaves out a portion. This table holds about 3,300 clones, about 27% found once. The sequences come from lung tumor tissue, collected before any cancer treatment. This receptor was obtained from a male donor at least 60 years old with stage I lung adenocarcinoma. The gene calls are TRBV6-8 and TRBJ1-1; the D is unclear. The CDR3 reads CATKDGVNTEAFF. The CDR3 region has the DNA TGTGCCACCAAGGACGGGGTTAACACTGAAGCTTTCTTT.